This T cell receptor (beta chain) was sequenced during a study of T cells in Graves' hyperthyroidism and ophthalmopathy. This clonotype was counted a few times. TCR beta CDR3 regions were amplified from RNA. The HTBI set primed first-round TCR CDR3 RT-PCR. Each CDR3 protein gets one entry after TCRdb re-called the multiplex PCR reads with MiXCR. The data show about 680,000 distinct CDR3 sequences, around a third seen once. A patient was excluded if there was uncontrolled infection, other autoimmune disease, pregnancy or lactation. On the basis of clinical symptoms, serum thyroxine and TRAb, thyroid ultrasound and orbital computed tomography, diagnoses were made. Source material for PBMCs was less than 12 ml fresh peripheral blood. This TCR was sampled from a woman aged 40 to 50 with Graves' hyperthyroidism. Sample: blood.

The CDR3 sequence is CASGFITTEAFF. CDR3 sequence (DNA): TGTGCTAGTGGTTTCATTACGACTGAAGCTTTCTTT. V and J are TRBV12-5 and TRBJ1-1; D is ambiguous. Between the trimmed V and J ends, which lost 3 bases and 5 bases, there was a span of 7 bases. Germline V lookup: CDR1 LGHNT, CDR2 FRNRAP. The length of the CDR3 is 12 residues.